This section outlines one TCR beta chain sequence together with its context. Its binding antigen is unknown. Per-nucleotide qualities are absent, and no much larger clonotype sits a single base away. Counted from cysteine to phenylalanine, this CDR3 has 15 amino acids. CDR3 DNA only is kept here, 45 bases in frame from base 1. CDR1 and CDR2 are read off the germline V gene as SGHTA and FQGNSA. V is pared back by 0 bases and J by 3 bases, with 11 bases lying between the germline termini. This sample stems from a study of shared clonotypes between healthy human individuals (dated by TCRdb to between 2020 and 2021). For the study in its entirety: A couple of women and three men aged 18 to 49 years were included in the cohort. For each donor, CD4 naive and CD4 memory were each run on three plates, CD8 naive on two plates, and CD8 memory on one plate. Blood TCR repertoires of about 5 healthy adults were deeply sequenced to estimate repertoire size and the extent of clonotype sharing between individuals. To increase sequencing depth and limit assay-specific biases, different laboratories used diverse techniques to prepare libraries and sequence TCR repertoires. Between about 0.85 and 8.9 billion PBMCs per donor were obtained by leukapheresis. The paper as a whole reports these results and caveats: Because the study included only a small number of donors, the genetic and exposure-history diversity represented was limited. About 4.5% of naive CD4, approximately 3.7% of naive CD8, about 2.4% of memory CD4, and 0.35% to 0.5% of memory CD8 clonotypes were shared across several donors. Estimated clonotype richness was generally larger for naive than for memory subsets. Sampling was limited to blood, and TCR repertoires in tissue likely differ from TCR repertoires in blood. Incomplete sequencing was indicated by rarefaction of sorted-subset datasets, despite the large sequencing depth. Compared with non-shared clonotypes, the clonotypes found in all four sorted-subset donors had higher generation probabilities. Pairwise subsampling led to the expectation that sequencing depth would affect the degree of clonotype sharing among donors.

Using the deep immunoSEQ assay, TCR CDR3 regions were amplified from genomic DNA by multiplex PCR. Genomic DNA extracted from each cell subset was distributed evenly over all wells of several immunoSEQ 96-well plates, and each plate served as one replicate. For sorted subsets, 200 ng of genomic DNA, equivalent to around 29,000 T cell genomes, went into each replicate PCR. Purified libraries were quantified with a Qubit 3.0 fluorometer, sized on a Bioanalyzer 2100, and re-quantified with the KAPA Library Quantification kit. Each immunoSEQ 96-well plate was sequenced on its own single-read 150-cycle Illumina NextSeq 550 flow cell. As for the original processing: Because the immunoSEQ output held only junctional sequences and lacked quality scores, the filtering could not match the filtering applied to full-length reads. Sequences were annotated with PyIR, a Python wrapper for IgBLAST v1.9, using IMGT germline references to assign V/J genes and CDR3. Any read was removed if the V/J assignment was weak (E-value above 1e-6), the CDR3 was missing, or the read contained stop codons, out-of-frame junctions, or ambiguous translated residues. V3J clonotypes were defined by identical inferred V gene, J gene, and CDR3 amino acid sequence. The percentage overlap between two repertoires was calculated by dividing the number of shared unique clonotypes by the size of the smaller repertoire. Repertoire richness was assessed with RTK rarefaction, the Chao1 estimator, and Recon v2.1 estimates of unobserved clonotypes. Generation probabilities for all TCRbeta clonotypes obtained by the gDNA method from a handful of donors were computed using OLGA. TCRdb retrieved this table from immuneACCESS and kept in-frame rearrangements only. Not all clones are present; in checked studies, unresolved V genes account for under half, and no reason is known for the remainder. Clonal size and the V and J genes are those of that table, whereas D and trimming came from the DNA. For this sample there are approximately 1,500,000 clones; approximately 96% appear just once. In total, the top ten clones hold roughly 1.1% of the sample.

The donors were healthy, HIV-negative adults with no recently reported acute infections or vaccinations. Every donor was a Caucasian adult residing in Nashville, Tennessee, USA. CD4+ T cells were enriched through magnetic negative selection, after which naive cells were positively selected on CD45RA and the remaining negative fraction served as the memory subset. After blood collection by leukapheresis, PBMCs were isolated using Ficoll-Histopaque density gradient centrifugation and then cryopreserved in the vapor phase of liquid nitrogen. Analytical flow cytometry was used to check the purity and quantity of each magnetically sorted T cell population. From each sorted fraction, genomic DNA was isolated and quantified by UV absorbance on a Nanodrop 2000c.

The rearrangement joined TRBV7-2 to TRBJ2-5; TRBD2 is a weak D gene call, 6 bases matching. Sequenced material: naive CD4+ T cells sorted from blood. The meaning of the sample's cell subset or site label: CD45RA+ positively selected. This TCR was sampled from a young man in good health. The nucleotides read TGTGCCAGCAGCTTAGCCCTACTAGCTGAAGAGACCCAGTACTTC. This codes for CASSLALLAEETQYF.